Following are 9 T cell receptor beta chains from one sample sequenced in a study of T cells after yellow fever vaccination. MiXCR, run by TCRdb on the 5' RACE reads, gives a single entry per CDR3 protein. Among some 350,000 distinct CDR3 sequences listed, 8.7% were seen once. Sequencing used PBMCs, obtained on the day of the first yellow fever vaccination. All receptors come from a man in his late teens or twenties who received the YFV17D yellow fever vaccine.

The rearrangement uses TRBV12-3 or TRBV12-4 and TRBJ2-7, with TRBD1 identical over 7 bases. The CDR3 loop spans 13 amino acids. V lost 6 bases to trimming and J lost 2 bases; unmatched junction nucleotides: 4. The CDR3 nucleotides read TGTGCCAGCAGCCCCGGGACAGCCTACGAGCAGTACGTC. As protein: CASSPGTAYEQYV.

CDR3 coding DNA: TGTGCCAGCAGCTTAGGGGGTCCCGAAGCTTTCTTT. Translation: CASSLGGPEAFF. The chain recombines TRBV7-2 with TRBJ1-1, with D unclear. The CDR3 runs to 12 residues. Germline loops: CDR1 SGHTA, CDR2 FQGNSA. The V gene lost 1 base and the J gene lost 8 bases, with 8 bases spanning the gap.

This clonotype has at least ten counts. The chain employs TRBV6-1 and TRBJ1-3; no firm D call. From germline, CDR1 is MNHNS and CDR2 SASEGT. This CDR3 contains 14 residues. The V end was cut by 6 bases, the J end by 2 bases, with 11 bases between. The DNA for the CDR3 is TGTGCCAGCAGACCTGTTCGCGCTGGAAACACCATATATTTT. This gives the protein CASRPVRAGNTIYF.

This clonotype occurred a few times. J is TRBJ2-1 and V is TRBV4-3; tentative D call: TRBD2 (5 bases). Germline V lookup: CDR1 LGHNA, CDR2 YSLEER. V was pared by 1 base and J by 5 bases, with 15 bases between. The CDR3 runs to 16 residues. CDR3 in amino acids: CASSQAAAGGHNEQFF. CDR3 sequence (DNA): TGCGCCAGCAGCCAAGCAGCGGCCGGAGGCCACAATGAGCAGTTCTTC.

The chain carries TRBV12-3 or TRBV12-4 and TRBJ2-3; D is unresolved. CDR3 size: 13 residues. V lost 4 bases, J lost 7 bases, and 12 bases lay in between. The CDR3 DNA is TGTGCCAGCAGTTCCCCCCGGTCGTATACGCAGTATTTT. Translation gives CASSSPRSYTQYF.

This chain connects TRBV5-1 to TRBJ2-1, with TRBD1 matching 7 bases. The CDR3 spans 16 residues. J gave up 0 bases and V 6 bases, and 9 bases lay outside the gene matches. Germline V gene lookup returns CDR1 SGHRS and CDR2 YFSETQ. The CDR3 nucleotides read TGCGCCAGCACTATGTCGGGGACAGTCTCCTACAATGAGCAGTTCTTC. This gives the protein CASTMSGTVSYNEQFF.

This clonotype was counted between two and nine times. This chain connects TRBV20-1 to TRBJ1-6, with D possibly TRBD1 on 5 matching bases. Germline lookup yields CDR1 DFQATT and CDR2 SNEGSKA (reference sequence). The CDR3 spans 13 residues. The V end lost 3 bases, the J end lost 7 bases, and 10 bases lay between the germline ends. Here the CDR3 DNA reads TGCAGTGCTAGCTCGTCAGGGAATTCACCCCTCCACTTT. Its protein product is CSASSSGNSPLHF.

The table lists this clonotype with a few counts. This rearrangement joins TRBV12-3 or TRBV12-4 to TRBJ2-6, with TRBD1 identical over 8 bases. With 7 bases clipped from V and 0 bases from J, the junction kept 8 bases outside the gene matches. CDR3 length equals 17 residues. Here the CDR3 reads CASKQGQVSSGANVLTF. The CDR3 DNA reads as TGTGCCAGCAAGCAGGGACAGGTTAGCTCTGGGGCCAACGTCCTGACTTTC.

This chain uses TRBV5-4 with TRBJ2-2, with 10 bases that match TRBD1. J gave up 5 bases and V 4 bases, and 5 bases lay outside the gene matches. The CDR3 consists of 15 residues. Germline loops: CDR1 SGHNT, CDR2 YYREEE (reference sequence). The CDR3: CASSPRTGGTGELFF. CDR3 nucleotides: TGTGCCAGCAGCCCACGGACAGGGGGAACCGGGGAGCTGTTTTTT.